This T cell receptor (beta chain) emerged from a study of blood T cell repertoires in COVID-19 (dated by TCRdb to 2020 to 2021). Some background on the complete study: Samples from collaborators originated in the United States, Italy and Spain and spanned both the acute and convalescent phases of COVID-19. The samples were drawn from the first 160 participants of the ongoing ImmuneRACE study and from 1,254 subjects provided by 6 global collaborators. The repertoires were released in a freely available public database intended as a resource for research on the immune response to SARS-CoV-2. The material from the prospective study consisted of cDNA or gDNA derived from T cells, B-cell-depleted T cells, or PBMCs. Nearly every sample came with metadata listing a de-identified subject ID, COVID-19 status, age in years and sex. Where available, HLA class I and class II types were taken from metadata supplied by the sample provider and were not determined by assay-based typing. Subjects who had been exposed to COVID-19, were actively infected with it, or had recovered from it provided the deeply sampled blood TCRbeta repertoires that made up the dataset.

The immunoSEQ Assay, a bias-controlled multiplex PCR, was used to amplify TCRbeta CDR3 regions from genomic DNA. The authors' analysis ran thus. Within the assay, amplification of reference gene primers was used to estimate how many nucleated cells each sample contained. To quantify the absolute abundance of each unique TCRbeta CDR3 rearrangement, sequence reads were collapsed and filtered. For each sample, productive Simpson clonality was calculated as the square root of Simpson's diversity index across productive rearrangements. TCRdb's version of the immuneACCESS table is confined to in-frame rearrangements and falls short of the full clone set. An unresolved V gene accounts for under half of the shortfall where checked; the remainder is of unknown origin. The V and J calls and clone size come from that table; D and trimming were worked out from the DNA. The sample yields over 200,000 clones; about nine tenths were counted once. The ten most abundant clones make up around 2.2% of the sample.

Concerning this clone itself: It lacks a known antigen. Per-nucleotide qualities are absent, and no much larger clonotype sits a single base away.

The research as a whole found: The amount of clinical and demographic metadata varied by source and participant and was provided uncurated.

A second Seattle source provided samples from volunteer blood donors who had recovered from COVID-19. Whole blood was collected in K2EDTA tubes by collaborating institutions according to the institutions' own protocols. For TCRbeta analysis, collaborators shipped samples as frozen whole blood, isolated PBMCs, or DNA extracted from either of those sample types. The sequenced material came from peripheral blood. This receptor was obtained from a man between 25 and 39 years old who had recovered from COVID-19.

The CDR3 protein sequence reads: CASSPASGGYEQYF. The DNA reads TGCGCCAGCAGCCCGGCGTCGGGTGGCTACGAGCAGTACTTC. Recombination joined TRBV4-1 with TRBJ2-7; confidence is insufficient to name the D gene. V drops 4 bases and J drops 3 bases, leaving 13 bases in between. The CDR3 goes from the cysteine to the phenylalanine over 14 residues. Here the CDR3 DNA is all that survives: 42 bases in frame from base 1. In the germline V gene, CDR1 corresponds to MGHRA and CDR2 to YSYEKL.